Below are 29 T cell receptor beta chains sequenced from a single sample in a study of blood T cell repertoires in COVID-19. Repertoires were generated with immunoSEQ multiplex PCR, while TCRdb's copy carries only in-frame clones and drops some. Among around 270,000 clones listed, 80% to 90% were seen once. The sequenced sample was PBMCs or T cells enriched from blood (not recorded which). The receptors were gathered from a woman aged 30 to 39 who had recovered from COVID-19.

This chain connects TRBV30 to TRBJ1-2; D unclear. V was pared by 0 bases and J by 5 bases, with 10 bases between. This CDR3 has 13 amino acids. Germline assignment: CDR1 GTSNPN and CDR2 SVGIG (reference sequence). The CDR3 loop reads CAWSVEERYGYTF. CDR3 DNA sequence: TGTGCCTGGAGTGTGGAGGAGAGGTATGGCTACACCTTC.

The CDR3: CASSSTSGRNNEQFF. For the CDR3, the DNA is TGTGCCAGCAGCTCGACTAGCGGGAGAAACAATGAGCAGTTCTTC. The rearrangement uses TRBV11-2 and TRBJ2-1, with TRBD2 matching 12 bases. The ends lost 4 bases at V and 5 bases at J; junction bases unmatched: 3. The CDR3 spans 15 residues. Germline assignment: CDR1 SGHAT and CDR2 FQNNGV.

Here the CDR3 reads CASTLVAADTQYF. The CDR3 DNA reads TGTGCCAGTACACTAGTCGCAGCAGATACGCAGTATTTT. The chain combines TRBV28 with TRBJ2-3; tentative D call: TRBD2 (5 bases). The germline V and J ends were trimmed by 9 bases and 4 bases, with 14 bases remaining between them. Looked up from germline, CDR1 is MDHEN and CDR2 is SYDVKM. This CDR3 has 13 residues.

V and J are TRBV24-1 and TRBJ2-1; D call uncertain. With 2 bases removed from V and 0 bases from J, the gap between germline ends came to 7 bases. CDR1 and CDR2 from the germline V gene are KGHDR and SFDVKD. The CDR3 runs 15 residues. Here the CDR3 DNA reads TGTGCCACCAGTGATTACACGTCCTCCTACAATGAGCAGTTCTTC. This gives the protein CATSDYTSSYNEQFF.

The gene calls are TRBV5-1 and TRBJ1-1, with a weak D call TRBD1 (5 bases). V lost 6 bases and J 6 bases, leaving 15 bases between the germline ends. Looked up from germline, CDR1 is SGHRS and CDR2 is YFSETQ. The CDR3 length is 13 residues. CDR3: CASNGWGDPEAFF. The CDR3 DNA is TGCGCCAGCAATGGGTGGGGGGACCCTGAAGCTTTCTTT.

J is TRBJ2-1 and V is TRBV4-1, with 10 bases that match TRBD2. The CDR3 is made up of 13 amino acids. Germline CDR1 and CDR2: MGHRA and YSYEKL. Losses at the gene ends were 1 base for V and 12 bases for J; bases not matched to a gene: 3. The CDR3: CASSQVGLALQFF. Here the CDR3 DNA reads TGCGCCAGCAGCCAAGTGGGACTAGCGTTGCAGTTCTTC.

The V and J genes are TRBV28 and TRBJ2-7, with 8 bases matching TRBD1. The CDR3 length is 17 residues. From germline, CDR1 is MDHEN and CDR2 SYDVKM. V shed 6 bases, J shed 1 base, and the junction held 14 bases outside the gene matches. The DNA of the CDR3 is TGTGCCAGCAGCCCCTCCGGTCCGGGACAGGCGTCCTACGAGCAGTACTTC. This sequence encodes CASSPSGPGQASYEQYF. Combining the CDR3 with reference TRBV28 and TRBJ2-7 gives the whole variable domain DVKVTQSSRYLVKRTGEKVFLECVQDMDHENMFWYRQDPGLGLRLIYFSYDVKMKEKGDIPEGYSVSREKKERFSLILESASTNQTSMYLCASSPSGPGQASYEQYFGPGTRLTVT.

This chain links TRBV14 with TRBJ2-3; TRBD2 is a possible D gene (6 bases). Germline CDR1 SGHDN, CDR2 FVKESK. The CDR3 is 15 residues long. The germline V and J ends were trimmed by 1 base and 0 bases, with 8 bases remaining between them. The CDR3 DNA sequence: TGTGCCAGCAGCCAAGTCGGAGGGAGCACAGATACGCAGTATTTT. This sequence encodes CASSQVGGSTDTQYF.

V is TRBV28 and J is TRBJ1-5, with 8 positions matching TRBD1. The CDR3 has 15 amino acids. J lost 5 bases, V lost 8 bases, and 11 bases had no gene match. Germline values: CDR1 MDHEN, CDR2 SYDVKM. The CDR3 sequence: CASRLPGGGDQPQHF. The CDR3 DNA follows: TGTGCCAGCCGACTCCCAGGGGGCGGGGATCAGCCCCAGCATTTT.

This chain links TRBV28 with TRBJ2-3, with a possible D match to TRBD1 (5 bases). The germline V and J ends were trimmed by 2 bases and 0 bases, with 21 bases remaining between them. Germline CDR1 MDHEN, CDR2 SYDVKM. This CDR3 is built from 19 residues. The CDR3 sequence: CASSLGDRLSTYSTDTQYF. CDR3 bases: TGTGCCAGCAGTTTAGGAGACAGACTCTCAACATATAGCACAGATACGCAGTATTTT.

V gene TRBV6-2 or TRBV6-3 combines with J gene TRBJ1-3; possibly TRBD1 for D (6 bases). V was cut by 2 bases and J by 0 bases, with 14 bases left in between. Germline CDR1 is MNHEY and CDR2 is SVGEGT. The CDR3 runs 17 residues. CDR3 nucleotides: TGTGCCAGCAGTTACCCGGAAAGACAGGACTCTGGAAACACCATATATTTT. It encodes CASSYPERQDSGNTIYF.

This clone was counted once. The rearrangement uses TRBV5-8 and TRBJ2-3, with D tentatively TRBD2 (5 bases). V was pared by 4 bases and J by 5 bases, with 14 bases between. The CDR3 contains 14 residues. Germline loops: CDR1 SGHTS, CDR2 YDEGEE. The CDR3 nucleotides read TGTGCCAGCAGCCCGGAGGATATCGGAGATACGCAGTATTTT. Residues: CASSPEDIGDTQYF.

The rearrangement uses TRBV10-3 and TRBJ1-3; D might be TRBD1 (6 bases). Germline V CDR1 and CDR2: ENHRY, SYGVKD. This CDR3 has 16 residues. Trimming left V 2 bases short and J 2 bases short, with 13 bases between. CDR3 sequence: CAISEPAGVPGNTIYF. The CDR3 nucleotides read TGTGCCATCAGTGAGCCTGCAGGGGTCCCTGGAAACACCATATATTTT.

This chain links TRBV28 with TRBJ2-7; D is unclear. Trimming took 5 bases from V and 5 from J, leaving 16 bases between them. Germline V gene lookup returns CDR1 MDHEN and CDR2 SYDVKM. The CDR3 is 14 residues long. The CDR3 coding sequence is TGTGCCAGCAGTGCCCCAGAGGTCTCGGACGAGCAGTACTTC. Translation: CASSAPEVSDEQYF.

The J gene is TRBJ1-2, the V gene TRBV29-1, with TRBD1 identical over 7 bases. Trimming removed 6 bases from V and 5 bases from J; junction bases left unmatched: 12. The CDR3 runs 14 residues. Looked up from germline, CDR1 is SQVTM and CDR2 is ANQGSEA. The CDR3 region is CSVGPTGAGYGYTF. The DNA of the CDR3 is TGCAGCGTCGGGCCTACAGGGGCGGGATATGGCTACACCTTC.

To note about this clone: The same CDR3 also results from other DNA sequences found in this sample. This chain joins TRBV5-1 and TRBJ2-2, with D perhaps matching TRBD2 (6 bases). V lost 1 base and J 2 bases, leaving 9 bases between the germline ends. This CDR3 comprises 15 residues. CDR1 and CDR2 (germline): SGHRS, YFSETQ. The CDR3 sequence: CASSLRAGNTGELFF. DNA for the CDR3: TGCGCCAGCAGCTTGCGAGCGGGTAACACCGGGGAGCTGTTTTTT.

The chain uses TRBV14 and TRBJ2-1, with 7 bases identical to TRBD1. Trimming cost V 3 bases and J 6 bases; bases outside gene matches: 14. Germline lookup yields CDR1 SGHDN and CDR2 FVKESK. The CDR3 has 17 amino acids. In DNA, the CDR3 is TGTGCCAGCAGCCACTTCCCGGGACAGTCTGAGGGCAATGAGCAGTTCTTC. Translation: CASSHFPGQSEGNEQFF.

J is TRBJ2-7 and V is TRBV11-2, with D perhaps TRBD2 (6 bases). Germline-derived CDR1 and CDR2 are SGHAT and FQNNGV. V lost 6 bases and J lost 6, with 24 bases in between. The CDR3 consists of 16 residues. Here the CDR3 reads CASSTESHGGSREQYF. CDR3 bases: TGTGCCAGCAGTACGGAATCGCATGGGGGGAGTCGCGAGCAGTACTTC.

CDR3 protein: CASSTRRGLAYEQYF. The DNA for the CDR3 is TGTGCCAGCAGCACCCGACGCGGTTTAGCCTACGAGCAGTACTTC. The J gene is TRBJ2-7, the V gene TRBV5-4; D gene uncertain. Germline assignment: CDR1 SGHNT and CDR2 YYREEE (reference sequence). V lost 4 bases and J lost 2, with 16 bases in between. This CDR3 spans 15 amino acids.

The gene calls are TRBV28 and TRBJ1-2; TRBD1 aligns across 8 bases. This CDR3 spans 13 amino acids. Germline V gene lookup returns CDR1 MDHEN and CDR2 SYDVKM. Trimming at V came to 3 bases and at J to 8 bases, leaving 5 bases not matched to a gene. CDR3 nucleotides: TGTGCCAGCAGTTTCCAGGGGGCGGGAGGCTACACCTTC. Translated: CASSFQGAGGYTF.

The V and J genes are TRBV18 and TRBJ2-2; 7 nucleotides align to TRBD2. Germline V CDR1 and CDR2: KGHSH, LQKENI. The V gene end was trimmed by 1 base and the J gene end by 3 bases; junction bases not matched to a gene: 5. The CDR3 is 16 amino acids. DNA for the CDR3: TGTGCCAGCTCACCACGCGGGGGTACGGACACCGGGGAGCTGTTTTTT. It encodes CASSPRGGTDTGELFF.

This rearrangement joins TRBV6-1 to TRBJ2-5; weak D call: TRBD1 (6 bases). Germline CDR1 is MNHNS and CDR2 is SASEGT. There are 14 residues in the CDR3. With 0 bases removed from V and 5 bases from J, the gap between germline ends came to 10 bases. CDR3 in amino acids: CASSEATGWETQYF. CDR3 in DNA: TGTGCCAGCAGTGAAGCCACAGGGTGGGAGACCCAGTACTTC.

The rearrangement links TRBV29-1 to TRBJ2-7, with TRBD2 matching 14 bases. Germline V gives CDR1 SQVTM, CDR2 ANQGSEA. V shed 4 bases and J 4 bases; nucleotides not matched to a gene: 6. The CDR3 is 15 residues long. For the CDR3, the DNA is TGCAGCGTTGCCCGACTAGCGGGAGGGCAATACGAGCAGTACTTC. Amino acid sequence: CSVARLAGGQYEQYF.

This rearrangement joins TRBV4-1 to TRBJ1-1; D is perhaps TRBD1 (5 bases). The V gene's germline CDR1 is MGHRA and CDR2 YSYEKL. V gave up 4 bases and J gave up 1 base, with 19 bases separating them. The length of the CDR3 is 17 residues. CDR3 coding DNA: TGCGCCAGCAGCCCACAAGACCGGGGGTCGGGGAACACTGAAGCTTTCTTT. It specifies CASSPQDRGSGNTEAFF.

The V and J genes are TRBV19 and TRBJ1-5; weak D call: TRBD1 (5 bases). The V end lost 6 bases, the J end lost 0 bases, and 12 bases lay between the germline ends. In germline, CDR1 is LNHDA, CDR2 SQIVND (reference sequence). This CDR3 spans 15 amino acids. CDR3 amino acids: CASSPTVYSNQPQHF. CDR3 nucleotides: TGTGCCAGTAGCCCGACAGTGTATAGCAATCAGCCCCAGCATTTT.

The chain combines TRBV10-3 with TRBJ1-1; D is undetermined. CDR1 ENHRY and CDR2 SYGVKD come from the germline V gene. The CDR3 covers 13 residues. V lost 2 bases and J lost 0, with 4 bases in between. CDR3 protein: CAISETVNTEAFF. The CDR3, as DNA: TGTGCCATCAGTGAGACGGTGAACACTGAAGCTTTCTTT.

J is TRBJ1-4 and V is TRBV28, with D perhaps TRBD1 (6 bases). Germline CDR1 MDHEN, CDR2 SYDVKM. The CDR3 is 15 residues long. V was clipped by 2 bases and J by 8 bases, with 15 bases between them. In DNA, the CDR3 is TGTGCCAGCAGTTTAGGTCTGGGGGCATTGGAAAAACTGTTTTTT. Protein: CASSLGLGALEKLFF.

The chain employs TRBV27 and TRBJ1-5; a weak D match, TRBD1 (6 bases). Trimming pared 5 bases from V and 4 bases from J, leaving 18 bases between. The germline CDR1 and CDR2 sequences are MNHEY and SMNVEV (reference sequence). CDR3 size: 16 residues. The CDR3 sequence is CASSPGRGWGNQPQHF. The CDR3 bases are TGTGCCAGCAGTCCGGGCAGGGGATGGGGGAATCAGCCCCAGCATTTT.

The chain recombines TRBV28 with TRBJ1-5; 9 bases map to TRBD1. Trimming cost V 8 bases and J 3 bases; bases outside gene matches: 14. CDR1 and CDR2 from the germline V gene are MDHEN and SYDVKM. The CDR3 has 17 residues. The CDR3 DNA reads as TGTGCCAGCGGGTTGGACAGGGGAGAGCAGGACAATCAGCCCCAGCATTTT. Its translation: CASGLDRGEQDNQPQHF.